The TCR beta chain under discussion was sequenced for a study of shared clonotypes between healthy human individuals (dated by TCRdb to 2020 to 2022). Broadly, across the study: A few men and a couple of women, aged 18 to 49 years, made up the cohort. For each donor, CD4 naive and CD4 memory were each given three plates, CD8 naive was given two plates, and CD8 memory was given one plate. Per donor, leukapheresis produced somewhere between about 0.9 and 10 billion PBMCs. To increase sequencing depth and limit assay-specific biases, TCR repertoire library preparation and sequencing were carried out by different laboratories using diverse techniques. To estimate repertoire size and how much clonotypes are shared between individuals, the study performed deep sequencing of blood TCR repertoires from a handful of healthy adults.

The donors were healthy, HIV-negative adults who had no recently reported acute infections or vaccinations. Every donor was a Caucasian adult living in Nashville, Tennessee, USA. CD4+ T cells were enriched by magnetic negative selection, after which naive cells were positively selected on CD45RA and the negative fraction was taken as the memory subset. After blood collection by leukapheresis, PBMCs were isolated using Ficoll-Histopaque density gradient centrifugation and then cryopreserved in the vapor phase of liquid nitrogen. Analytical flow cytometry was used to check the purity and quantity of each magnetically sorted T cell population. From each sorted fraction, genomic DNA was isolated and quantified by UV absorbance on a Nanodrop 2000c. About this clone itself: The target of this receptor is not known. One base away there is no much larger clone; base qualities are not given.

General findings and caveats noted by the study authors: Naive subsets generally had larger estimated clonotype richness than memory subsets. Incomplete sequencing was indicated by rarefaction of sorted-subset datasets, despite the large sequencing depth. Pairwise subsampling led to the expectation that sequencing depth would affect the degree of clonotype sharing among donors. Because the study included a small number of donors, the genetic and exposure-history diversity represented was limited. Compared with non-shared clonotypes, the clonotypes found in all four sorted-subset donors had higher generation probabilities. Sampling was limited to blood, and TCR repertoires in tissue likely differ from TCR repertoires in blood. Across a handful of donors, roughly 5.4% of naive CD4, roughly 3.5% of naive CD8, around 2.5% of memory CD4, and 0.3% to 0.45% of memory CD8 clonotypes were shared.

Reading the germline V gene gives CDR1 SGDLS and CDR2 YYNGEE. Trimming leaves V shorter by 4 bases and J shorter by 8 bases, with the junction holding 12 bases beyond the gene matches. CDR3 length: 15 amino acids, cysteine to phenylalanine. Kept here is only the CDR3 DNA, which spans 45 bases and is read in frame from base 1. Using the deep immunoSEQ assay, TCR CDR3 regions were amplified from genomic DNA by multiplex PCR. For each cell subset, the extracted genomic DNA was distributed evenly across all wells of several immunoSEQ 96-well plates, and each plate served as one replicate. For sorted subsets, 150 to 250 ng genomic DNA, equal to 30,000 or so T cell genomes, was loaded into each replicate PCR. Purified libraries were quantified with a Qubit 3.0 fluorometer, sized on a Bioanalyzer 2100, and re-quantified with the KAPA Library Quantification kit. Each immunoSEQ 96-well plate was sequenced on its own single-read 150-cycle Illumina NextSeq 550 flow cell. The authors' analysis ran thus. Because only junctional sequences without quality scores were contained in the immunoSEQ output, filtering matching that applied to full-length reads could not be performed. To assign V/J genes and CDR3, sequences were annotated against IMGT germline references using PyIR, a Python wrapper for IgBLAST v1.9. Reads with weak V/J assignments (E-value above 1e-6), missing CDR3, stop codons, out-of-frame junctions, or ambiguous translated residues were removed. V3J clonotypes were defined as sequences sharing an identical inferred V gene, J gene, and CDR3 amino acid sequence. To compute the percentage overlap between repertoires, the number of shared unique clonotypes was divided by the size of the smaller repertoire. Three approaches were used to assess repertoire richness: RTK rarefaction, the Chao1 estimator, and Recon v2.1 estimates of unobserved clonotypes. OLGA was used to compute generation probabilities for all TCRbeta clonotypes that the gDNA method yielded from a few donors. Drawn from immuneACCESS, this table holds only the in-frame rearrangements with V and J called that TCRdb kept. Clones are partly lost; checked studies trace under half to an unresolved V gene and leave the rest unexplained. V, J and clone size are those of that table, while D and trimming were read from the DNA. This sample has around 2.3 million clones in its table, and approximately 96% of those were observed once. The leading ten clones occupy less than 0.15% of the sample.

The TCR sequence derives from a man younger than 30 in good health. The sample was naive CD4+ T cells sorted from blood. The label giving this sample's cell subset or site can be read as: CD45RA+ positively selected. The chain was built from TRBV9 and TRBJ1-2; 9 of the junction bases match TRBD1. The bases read TGTGCCAGCAGCCCAGGGACAGGGATGAACTGGGGCTACACCTTC. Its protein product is CASSPGTGMNWGYTF.